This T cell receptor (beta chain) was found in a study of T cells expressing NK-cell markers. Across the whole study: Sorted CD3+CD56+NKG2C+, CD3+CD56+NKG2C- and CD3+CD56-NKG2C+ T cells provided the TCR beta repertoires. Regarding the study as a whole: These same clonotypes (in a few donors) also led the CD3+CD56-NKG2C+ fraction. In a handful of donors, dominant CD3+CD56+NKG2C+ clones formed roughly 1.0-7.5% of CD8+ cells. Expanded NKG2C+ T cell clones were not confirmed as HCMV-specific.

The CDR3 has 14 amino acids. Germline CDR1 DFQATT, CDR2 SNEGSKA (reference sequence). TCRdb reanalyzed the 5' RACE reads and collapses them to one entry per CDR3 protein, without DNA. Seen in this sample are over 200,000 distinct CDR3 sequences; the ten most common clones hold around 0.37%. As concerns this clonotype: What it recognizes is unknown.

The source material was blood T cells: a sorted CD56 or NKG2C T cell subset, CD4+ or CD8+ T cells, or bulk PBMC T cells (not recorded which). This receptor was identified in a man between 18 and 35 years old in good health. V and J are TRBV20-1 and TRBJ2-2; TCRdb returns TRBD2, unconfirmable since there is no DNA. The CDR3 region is CSAMTPALTGELFF.